This entry concerns a single T cell receptor (beta chain). The antigen is undetermined. These data originate in a study of cytomegalovirus exposure and HLA in healthy donors. Looking at the study overall: About 83 million unique TCRs from HLA-typed donors made up an early data release.

It was with 60 Vbeta and 13 Jbeta primers that the PCR ran. Using immunoSEQ multiplex PCR, the repertoire was profiled, and TCRdb retains in-frame clones only, with some absent. The sample includes approximately 150,000 clones, roughly 80% seen only once; the top ten take about 7%. Study-wide points: Listed as cytomegalovirus-associated were 170 or so TCR beta chains. One variant, a missense change in DCLRE1C, was linked in a later analysis to TCR beta V- and J-gene trimming.

This CDR3 is 11 amino acids long. V was shortened by 6 bases and J by 3 bases, with 5 bases between the two germline ends. CDR1 is MNHNS and CDR2 is SASEGT in the germline V gene. The specimen sequenced was PBMCs. The V gene is TRBV6-1, the J gene TRBJ2-5; no clear D gene. This sequence originates from a woman aged 25 to 39 in good health and CMV-seropositive. The CDR3 DNA sequence: TGTGCCAGCAGCCGGGAAGAGACCCAGTACTTC. Protein: CASSREETQYF.